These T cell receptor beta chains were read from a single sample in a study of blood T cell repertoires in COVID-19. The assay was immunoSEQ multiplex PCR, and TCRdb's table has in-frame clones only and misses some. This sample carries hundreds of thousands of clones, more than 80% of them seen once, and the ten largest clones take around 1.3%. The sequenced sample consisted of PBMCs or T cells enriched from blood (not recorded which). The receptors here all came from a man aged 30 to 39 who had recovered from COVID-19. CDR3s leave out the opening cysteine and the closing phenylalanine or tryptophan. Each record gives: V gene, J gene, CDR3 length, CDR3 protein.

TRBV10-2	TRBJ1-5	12	ASSESGGPRAQH
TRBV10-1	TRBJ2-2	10	ASSVGTGELF
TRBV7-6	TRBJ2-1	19	ASSLVAGRAAQTSSYNEQF
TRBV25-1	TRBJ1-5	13	ASSESRKGNQPQH
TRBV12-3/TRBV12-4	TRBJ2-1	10	ASSYRETAQF
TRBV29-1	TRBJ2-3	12	SVEDPLSTDTQY
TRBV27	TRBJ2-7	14	ASSFKWKAGSYEQY
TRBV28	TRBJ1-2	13	ASLSSGTGVYGYT
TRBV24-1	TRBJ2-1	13	ATSPPGLANNEQF
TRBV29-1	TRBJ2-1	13	SVETQGSSYNEQF
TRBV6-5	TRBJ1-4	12	ASSYGGAAEKLF
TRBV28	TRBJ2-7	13	ASSTRDWEFYEQY
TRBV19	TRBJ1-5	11	ASSIKAHQPQH
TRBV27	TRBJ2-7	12	ASSLQGDSYEQY
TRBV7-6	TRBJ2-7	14	ASSSQGPRSSYEQY
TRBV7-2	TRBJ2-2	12	ASSWRVNTGELF
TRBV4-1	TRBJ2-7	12	ASSQKTENYEQY
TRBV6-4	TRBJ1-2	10	ASSDRGYGYT
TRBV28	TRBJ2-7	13	ASSPRLAGVYEQY
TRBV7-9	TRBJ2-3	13	ASSIVGQLTDTQY
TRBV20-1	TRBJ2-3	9	SADYTDTQY
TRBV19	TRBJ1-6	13	ASTARAGGNSPLH
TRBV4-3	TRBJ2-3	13	ASSQGMGLTDTQY
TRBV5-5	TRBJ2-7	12	ASSLPGSSYEQY
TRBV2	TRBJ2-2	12	ASTEQGPTGELF
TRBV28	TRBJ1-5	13	ASSWGQVFNQPQH
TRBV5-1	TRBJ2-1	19	ASSPKEGYFIAGGPNNEQF
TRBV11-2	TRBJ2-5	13	ASSPSLGLVETQY
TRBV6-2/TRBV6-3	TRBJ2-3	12	ASSFSRGSDTQY
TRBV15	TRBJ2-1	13	ATSMAGTYYNEQF
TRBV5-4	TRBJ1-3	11	TTRSRSGNTIY
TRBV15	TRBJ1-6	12	ATSRDPRSSPLH
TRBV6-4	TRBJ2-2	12	ASSPDRTSGELF
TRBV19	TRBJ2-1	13	ASSVRYSSYNEQF
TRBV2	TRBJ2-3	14	ASRPIRTGGQDTQY
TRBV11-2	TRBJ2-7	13	ASSALILKPHEQY
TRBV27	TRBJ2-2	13	ASSLWSRATGELF